This T cell receptor (beta chain) was identified in a study of blood T cell repertoires in COVID-19. The method was immunoSEQ multiplex PCR; TCRdb's version includes in-frame clones alone and lacks a portion of them. This sample has fewer than 350,000 clones, with approximately 91% found just once. Deletions cut 6 bases from V and 5 bases from J, with 13 bases between. This CDR3 has 13 amino acids. Germline-derived CDR1 and CDR2 are SGHTA and FQGTGA. This chain connects TRBV7-3 to TRBJ2-5, with D possibly being TRBD2 (5 bases). The sequence derives from a woman between 40 and 55 years old with acute COVID-19. Source material: PBMCs or T cells enriched from blood (not recorded which). CDR3 residues: CASSQTSTETQYF. The CDR3 coding sequence is TGTGCCAGCAGTCAAACTAGTACGGAGACCCAGTACTTC.